The 28 T cell receptor beta chains given below trace back to one sample, sequenced in a study of OX40 agonist ivuxolimab in advanced cancers. TCRdb keeps only in-frame clones here, not all; method: immunoSEQ multiplex PCR. Among 47,000 or so clones listed, around 84% were seen once. Sequencing was performed on CD4+ or CD8+ T cells sorted from blood, taken in a trial of the OX40 agonist ivuxolimab. The receptor set was obtained from an adult with an advanced solid tumor such as melanoma, head and neck, liver or kidney cancer.

The chain is built from TRBV10-3 and TRBJ2-3; 10 bases align to TRBD1. Looked up from germline, CDR1 is ENHRY and CDR2 is SYGVKD. J was trimmed by 6 bases and V by 7 bases; bases with no gene match: 7. The CDR3 is made up of 14 amino acids. CDR3 protein: CAITGTGELDTQYF. In DNA form, the CDR3 reads TGTGCCATCACCGGGACAGGGGAATTGGATACGCAGTATTTT.

J is TRBJ2-1 and V is TRBV13; 13 nucleotides match TRBD2. The CDR3 loop spans 16 amino acids. From germline, CDR1 is PRHDT and CDR2 FYEKMQ (reference sequence). After removal of 3 bases from V and 4 bases from J, the junction contained 3 bases not matched to a gene. For the CDR3, the DNA is TGTGCCAGCAGCTTTGGGACTAGCGGGGAGTACAATGAGCAGTTCTTC. Translated, it gives CASSFGTSGEYNEQFF.

DNA of the CDR3: TGTGCCACGCGCCGAAGGGATACCTACGAGCAGTACTTC. Translated, it gives CATRRRDTYEQYF. The chain uses TRBV10-3 and TRBJ2-7; no firm D call. V lost 10 bases, J lost 2 bases, and 15 bases lay in between. Germline V gene data show CDR1 as ENHRY and CDR2 as SYGVKD. This CDR3 has 13 residues.

V and J are TRBV9 and TRBJ2-2; D is possibly TRBD2 (5 bases). Germline values: CDR1 SGDLS, CDR2 YYNGEE. CDR3 size: 12 residues. V was trimmed by 0 bases and J by 9 bases, leaving 6 bases between them. In DNA, the CDR3 is TGTGCCAGCAGCGTAGCGGGGAGGGAGCTGTTTTTT. This gives the protein CASSVAGRELFF. Supplemented by reference TRBV9 and TRBJ2-2, the full variable domain reads DSGVTQTPKHLITATGQRVTLRCSPRSGDLSVYWYQQSLDQGLQFLIQYYNGEERAKGNILERFSAQQFPDLHSELNLSSLELGDSALYFCASSVAGRELFFGEGSRLTVL.

V gene TRBV7-8 combines with J gene TRBJ1-4; possible D gene TRBD1, 5 bases. The CDR3 length is 17 residues. Looked up from germline, CDR1 is SGHVS and CDR2 is FQNEAQ. Trimming left V 1 base short and J 6 bases short, with 18 bases between. CDR3 coding DNA: TGTGCCAGCAGCTTAGAGCCCGGACGGAGGGGCGATGAAAAACTGTTTTTT. Protein: CASSLEPGRRGDEKLFF.

The chain is built from TRBV7-6 and TRBJ2-2, with TRBD1 matching over 11 bases. CDR1 SGHVS and CDR2 FNYEAQ come from the germline V gene. The CDR3 totals 16 residues. Germline trimming cut 2 bases from V and 6 bases from J; bases unmatched to any gene: 5. The CDR3 region is CASSLKDRGRAGELFF. The CDR3 DNA sequence: TGTGCCAGCAGCTTAAAGGACAGGGGGCGGGCCGGGGAGCTGTTTTTT. The variable domain in full, completed from reference TRBV7-6 and TRBJ2-2, reads GAGVSQSPRYKVTKRGQDVALRCDPISGHVSLYWYRQALGQGPEFLTYFNYEAQQDKSGLPNDRFSAERPEGSISTLTIQRTEQRDSAMYRCASSLKDRGRAGELFFGEGSRLTVL.

J is TRBJ2-5 and V is TRBV13, with 8 bases matching TRBD2. The CDR3 runs 15 residues. CDR1 is PRHDT, CDR2 FYEKMQ, per germline (reference sequence). J lost 5 bases, V lost 1 base, and 6 bases had no gene match. The chain's CDR3 is CASSLEGLGVETQYF. The CDR3 DNA follows: TGTGCCAGCAGCTTAGAGGGACTAGGGGTTGAGACCCAGTACTTC. The full variable domain, with the rest looked up from reference TRBV13 and TRBJ2-5, is AAGVIQSPRHLIKEKRETATLKCYPIPRHDTVYWYQQGPGQDPQFLISFYEKMQSDKGSIPDRFSAQQFSDYHSELNMSSLELGDSALYFCASSLEGLGVETQYFGPGTRLLVL.

This clone came up a few times. This sequence joins TRBV5-1 and TRBJ1-5; D perhaps matches TRBD1 (5 bases). Trimming pared 4 bases from V and 7 bases from J, leaving 15 bases between. Per the germline V gene, CDR1 is SGHRS and CDR2 is YFSETQ. The CDR3 totals 14 residues. The CDR3 DNA reads TGCGCCAGCAGCCCGCTGGGGGTGGGGCAGCCCCAGCATTTT. This translates into CASSPLGVGQPQHF. Complete variable domain (other parts from reference TRBV5-1 and TRBJ1-5): KAGVTQTPRYLIKTRGQQVTLSCSPISGHRSVSWYQQTPGQGLQFLFEYFSETQRNKGNFPGRFSGRQFSNSRSEMNVSTLELGDSALYLCASSPLGVGQPQHFGDGTRLSIL.

The J gene is TRBJ2-6, the V gene TRBV7-3; D remains unclear. The germline gives CDR1 SGHTA, CDR2 FQGTGA. The germline V and J ends were trimmed by 0 bases and 4 bases, with 7 bases remaining between them. There are 15 residues in the CDR3. The chain's CDR3 is CASSLTGSGANVLTF. The CDR3 DNA is TGTGCCAGCAGCTTAACCGGGTCCGGGGCCAACGTCCTGACTTTC.

The chain recombines TRBV5-8 with TRBJ1-1; D gene uncertain. Trimming pared 4 bases from V and 5 bases from J, leaving 15 bases between. Germline CDR1 reads SGHTS; CDR2 reads YDEGEE. This CDR3 region has 14 residues. The CDR3 reads CASSQSVGETEAFF. The CDR3 DNA is TGTGCCAGCAGCCAGTCCGTTGGGGAAACTGAAGCTTTCTTT.

Only a few counts were recorded for this clone. Here the CDR3 DNA reads TGCGCCAGCAGCCAAGAGACAGGGGATTTCTATGGCTACACCTTC. It translates to CASSQETGDFYGYTF. This rearrangement joins TRBV4-1 to TRBJ1-2; 8 bases fit TRBD1. V lost 0 bases to trimming and J lost 4 bases; unmatched junction nucleotides: 4. This CDR3 region has 15 residues. CDR1 is MGHRA, CDR2 YSYEKL, per germline.

The chain couples TRBV28 to TRBJ1-5; D is undetermined. The CDR3 spans 15 residues. Germline CDR1 is MDHEN and CDR2 is SYDVKM. Trimming pared 6 bases from V and 4 bases from J, leaving 16 bases between. CDR3 nucleotides: TGTGCCAGCAGAATCCTGGGTGGAGGAAATCAGCCCCAGCATTTT. This gives the protein CASRILGGGNQPQHF.

The chain carries TRBV7-9 and TRBJ2-3; 7 bases map to TRBD2. J was trimmed by 0 bases and V by 6 bases; bases with no gene match: 6. CDR1 is SEHNR, CDR2 FQNEAQ, per germline (reference sequence). There are 15 residues in the CDR3. Here the CDR3 reads CASRLGGYSTDTQYF. In DNA form, the CDR3 reads TGTGCCAGCAGGCTGGGGGGGTATAGCACAGATACGCAGTATTTT.

This clone was picked up many times. V and J are TRBV11-2 and TRBJ1-2, with 8 bases aligning to TRBD1. This CDR3 is built from 14 residues. Trimming took 3 bases from V and 8 from J; bases not matched to a gene: 8. CDR1 and CDR2 from the germline V gene are SGHAT and FQNNGV. CDR3 DNA: TGTGCCAGCAGCTTGTTGTGGACAGGGAACGGCTACACCTTC. Translation gives CASSLLWTGNGYTF.

The V gene is TRBV27, the J gene TRBJ2-2; TRBD1 agrees at 8 bases. The V gene's germline CDR1 is MNHEY and CDR2 SMNVEV (reference sequence). The CDR3 consists of 16 residues. V lost 5 bases, J lost 6 bases, and 11 bases stayed unmatched. CDR3 sequence (DNA): TGTGCCAGCAGTAACCCGGGACAGGTTGGGGCCGGGGAGCTGTTTTTT. Amino acids: CASSNPGQVGAGELFF.

This clone was recorded only once. V and J are TRBV6-5 and TRBJ1-1; no clear D gene. Trimming pared 2 bases from V and 2 bases from J, leaving 9 bases between. The CDR3 consists of 14 residues. Germline CDR1 is MNHEY and CDR2 is SVGAGI. CDR3 protein: CASSYGQLNTEAFF. The CDR3 coding sequence is TGTGCCAGCAGTTACGGGCAGCTAAACACTGAAGCTTTCTTT.

The chain joins TRBV4-1 to TRBJ2-3; D may be TRBD1 (6 bases). The germline CDR1 and CDR2 sequences are MGHRA and YSYEKL. Trimming cost V 1 base and J 6 bases, with 14 bases left between them. This CDR3 contains 15 residues. CDR3 sequence reads: CASSQAGRGLDTQYF. CDR3 sequence (DNA): TGCGCCAGCAGCCAAGCGGGCAGGGGATTGGATACGCAGTATTTT.

V and J are TRBV4-1 and TRBJ2-5, with D possibly being TRBD2 (5 bases). The CDR3 is 15 amino acids. Trimming left V 1 base short and J 5 bases short, with 14 bases between. Germline lookup yields CDR1 MGHRA and CDR2 YSYEKL. The CDR3 loop reads CASSQGASGTETQYF. The CDR3 DNA is TGCGCCAGCAGCCAAGGGGCAAGCGGTACGGAGACCCAGTACTTC.

The V call is TRBV7-9, the J call TRBJ2-6; the D gene is possibly TRBD1 (5 bases). Trimming removed 5 bases at V and 3 bases at J, with 11 bases between. Germline lookup yields CDR1 SEHNR and CDR2 FQNEAQ (reference sequence). This CDR3 has 15 residues. The CDR3 DNA reads as TGTGCCAGCAGCCACCCAGGGCGTGGGGCCAACGTCCTGACTTTC. This codes for CASSHPGRGANVLTF.

The chain is built from TRBV7-2 and TRBJ2-1; TRBD2 matches 9 bases. From germline, CDR1 is SGHTA and CDR2 FQGNSA. The CDR3 runs 17 residues. V trimming: 0 bases; J trimming: 10 bases; junction bases outside the gene matches: 13. CDR3 loop: CASSLAPVAGEGGEQFF. The CDR3 coding sequence is TGTGCCAGCAGCTTAGCCCCAGTAGCGGGGGAAGGAGGAGAGCAGTTCTTC.

In nucleotides, the CDR3 is TGTGCCGCCCGAGGGGTGGGAGAAAAACTGTTTTTT. This gives the protein CAARGVGEKLFF. The J gene is TRBJ1-4, the V gene TRBV6-5; TRBD1 is a possible D gene (5 bases). Between the trimmed V and J ends, which lost 11 bases and 8 bases, there was a span of 15 bases. The CDR3 spans 12 residues. CDR1 is MNHEY and CDR2 is SVGAGI in the germline V gene.

This clone showed up just a few times. The V and J genes are TRBV4-1 and TRBJ1-2, with TRBD1 matching over 7 bases. J gave up 5 bases and V 1 base, and 13 bases lay outside the gene matches. Germline CDR1 and CDR2: MGHRA and YSYEKL. The CDR3 is 17 residues long. CDR3 amino acids: CASSQGGRGPYPYGYTF. For the CDR3, the DNA is TGCGCCAGCAGCCAAGGCGGGAGGGGGCCATATCCTTATGGCTACACCTTC.

The rearrangement uses TRBV7-9 and TRBJ1-1; D gene uncertain. Per the germline V gene, CDR1 is SEHNR and CDR2 is FQNEAQ (reference sequence). V was cut by 1 base and J by 6 bases, with 12 bases left in between. This CDR3 region has 14 residues. Here the CDR3 DNA reads TGTGCCAGCAGCTTAGGCGGCATCGCTGCTGAAGCTTTCTTT. Amino acids: CASSLGGIAAEAFF.

The V call is TRBV4-3, the J call TRBJ2-5, with 9 bases identical to TRBD1. The better agreement between TRBJ2-7 and the DNA end casts doubt on the J call. The CDR3 runs to 16 residues. CDR1 and CDR2 (germline): LGHNA, YSLEER. This CDR3 is CASSQEEGQGSAEQYF. The CDR3 DNA is TGCGCCAGCAGCCAAGAGGAGGGACAGGGCTCCGCCGAGCAGTACTTC.

V is TRBV27 and J is TRBJ1-1, with a possible D match to TRBD1 (5 bases). The CDR3 is 15 amino acids. CDR1 is MNHEY and CDR2 is SMNVEV in the germline V gene (reference sequence). V lost 0 bases and J 5 bases, leaving 13 bases between the germline ends. CDR3 sequence: CASSLSKGGGTEAFF. DNA of the CDR3: TGTGCCAGCAGTTTATCGAAGGGCGGGGGGACTGAAGCTTTCTTT.

This sequence joins TRBV19 and TRBJ2-2, with D unclear. The CDR3 loop spans 13 amino acids. Germline CDR1 and CDR2: LNHDA and SQIVND (reference sequence). In DNA form, the CDR3 reads TGTGCTGCAACGGACGCCGACACCGGGGAGCTGTTTTTT. Its protein is CAATDADTGELFF.

V is TRBV11-2 and J is TRBJ2-2; D might be TRBD2 (5 bases). CDR1 is SGHAT and CDR2 is FQNNGV in the germline V gene. V dropped 1 base and J dropped 4 bases, with 7 bases sitting between them. The length of the CDR3 is 14 residues. The CDR3 nucleotides read TGTGCCAGCAGCTTAGCGGCGGGCACCGGGGAGCTGTTTTTT. This codes for CASSLAAGTGELFF.

This clone came up once. This chain joins TRBV27 and TRBJ1-5; no clear D. Deletions cut 2 bases from V and 5 bases from J, with 7 bases between. This CDR3 has 13 amino acids. Germline V lookup: CDR1 MNHEY, CDR2 SMNVEV (reference sequence). Here the CDR3 reads CASSLGVYQPQHF. The CDR3, as DNA: TGTGCCAGCAGTTTAGGGGTATATCAGCCCCAGCATTTT.